Sequencing of this T cell receptor (beta chain) was carried out in a study of blood T cell repertoires in COVID-19. Background on the study: The analysed material was cDNA or gDNA that came from T cells, B-cell-depleted T cells, or PBMCs.

Only in-frame clones appear in the TCRdb table, and some are missing; sequencing was by immunoSEQ multiplex PCR. This table has about 220,000 clones, about 87% appearing once. Participants came from fewer than 25 US areas, aged about 18 to 95 years. Participant-reported clinical history was the basis for cohort assignment. Recovery meant two consecutive negative NP/OP PCR tests, professional clearance, or resolved symptoms. Per germline, CDR1 MRHNA and CDR2 SNTAGT. The CDR3 extends over 14 amino acids. Trimming shortened V by 1 base and J by 3 bases, and 9 bases separated the two germline ends. Sequenced input: PBMCs or T cells enriched from blood (not recorded which). The origin of this receptor is a woman under 40 who had recovered from COVID-19. V and J are TRBV6-4 and TRBJ1-1; the D gene is possibly TRBD1 (5 bases). DNA of the CDR3: TGTGCCAGCAGTGACTGGGCAGGGCACACTGAAGCTTTCTTT. It is translated as CASSDWAGHTEAFF.